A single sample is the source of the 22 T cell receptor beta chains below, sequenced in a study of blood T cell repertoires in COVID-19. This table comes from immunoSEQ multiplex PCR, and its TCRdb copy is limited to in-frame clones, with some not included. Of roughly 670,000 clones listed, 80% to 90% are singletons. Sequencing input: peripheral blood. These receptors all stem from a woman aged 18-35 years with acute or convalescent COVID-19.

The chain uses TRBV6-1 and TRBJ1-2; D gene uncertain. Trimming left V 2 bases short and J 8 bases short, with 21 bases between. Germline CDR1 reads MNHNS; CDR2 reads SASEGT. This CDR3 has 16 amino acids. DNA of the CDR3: TGTGCCAGCAGTGAATCTGTCGGGGTAGCGACTAGGGGCTACACCTTC. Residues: CASSESVGVATRGYTF.

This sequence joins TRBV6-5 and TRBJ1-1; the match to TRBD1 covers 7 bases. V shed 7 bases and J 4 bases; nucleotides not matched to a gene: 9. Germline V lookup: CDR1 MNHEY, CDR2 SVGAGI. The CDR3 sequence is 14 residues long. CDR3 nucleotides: TGTGCCAGCACTTGGAACAGGGGTTCCACTGAAGCTTTCTTT. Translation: CASTWNRGSTEAFF.

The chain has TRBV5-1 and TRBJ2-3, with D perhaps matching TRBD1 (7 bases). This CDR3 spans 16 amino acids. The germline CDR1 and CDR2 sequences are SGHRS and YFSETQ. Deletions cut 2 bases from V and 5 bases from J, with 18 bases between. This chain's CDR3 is CASSFLAEGARDTQYF. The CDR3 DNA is TGCGCCAGCAGCTTCCTCGCGGAGGGGGCAAGAGATACGCAGTATTTT.

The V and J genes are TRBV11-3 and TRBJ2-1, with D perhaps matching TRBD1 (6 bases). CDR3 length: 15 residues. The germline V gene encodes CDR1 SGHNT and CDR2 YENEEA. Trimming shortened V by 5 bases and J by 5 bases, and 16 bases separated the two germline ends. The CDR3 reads CASSETGHANNEQFF. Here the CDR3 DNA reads TGTGCCAGCAGCGAGACGGGACACGCAAACAATGAGCAGTTCTTC.

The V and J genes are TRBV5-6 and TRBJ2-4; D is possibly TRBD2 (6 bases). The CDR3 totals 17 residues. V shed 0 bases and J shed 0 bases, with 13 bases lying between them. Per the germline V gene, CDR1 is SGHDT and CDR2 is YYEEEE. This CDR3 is CASSLAGDIIAKNIQYF. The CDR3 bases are TGTGCCAGCAGCTTGGCGGGAGACATTATAGCCAAAAACATTCAGTACTTC. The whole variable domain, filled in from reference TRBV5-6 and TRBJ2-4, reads DAGVTQSPTHLIKTRGQQVTLRCSPKSGHDTVSWYQQALGQGPQFIFQYYEEEERQRGNFPDRFSGHQFPNYSSELNVNALLLGDSALYLCASSLAGDIIAKNIQYFGAGTRLSVL.

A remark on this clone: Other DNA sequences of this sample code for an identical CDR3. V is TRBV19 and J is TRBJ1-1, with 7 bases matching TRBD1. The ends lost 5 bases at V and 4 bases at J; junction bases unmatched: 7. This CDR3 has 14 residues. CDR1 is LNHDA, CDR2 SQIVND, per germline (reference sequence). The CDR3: CASSLTGVGTEAFF. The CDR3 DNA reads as TGTGCCAGTAGTCTAACAGGGGTTGGCACTGAAGCTTTCTTT.

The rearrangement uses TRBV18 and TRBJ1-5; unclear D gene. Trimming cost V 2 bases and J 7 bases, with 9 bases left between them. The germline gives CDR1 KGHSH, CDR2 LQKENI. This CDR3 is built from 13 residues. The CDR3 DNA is TGTGCCAGCTCACCATACGAAGAGCAGCCCCAGCATTTT. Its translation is CASSPYEEQPQHF.

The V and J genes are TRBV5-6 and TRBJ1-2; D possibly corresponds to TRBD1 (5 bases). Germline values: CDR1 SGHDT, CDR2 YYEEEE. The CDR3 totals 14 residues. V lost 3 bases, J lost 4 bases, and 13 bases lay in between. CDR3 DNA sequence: TGTGCCAGCAGCTCAACTACAGGTCCCTATGGCTACACCTTC. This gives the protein CASSSTTGPYGYTF.

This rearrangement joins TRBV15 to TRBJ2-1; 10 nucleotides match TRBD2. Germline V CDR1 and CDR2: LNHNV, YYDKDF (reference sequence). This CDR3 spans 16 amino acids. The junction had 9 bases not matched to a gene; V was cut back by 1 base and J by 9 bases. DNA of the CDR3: TGTGCCACCAGCAGAGGGGAAGCGGGGGGGCCATTTGAGCAGTTCTTC. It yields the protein CATSRGEAGGPFEQFF.

The CDR3 sequence is CASSSSATEAFF. CDR3 sequence (DNA): TGTGCCAGCAGTTCCTCGGCCACTGAAGCTTTCTTT. The chain combines TRBV6-5 with TRBJ1-1; unclear D gene. The CDR3 is made up of 12 amino acids. Trimming stripped 4 bases from V and 4 bases from J, with 7 bases between. Germline V CDR1 and CDR2: MNHEY, SVGAGI.

For the CDR3, the DNA is TGTGCCAGCAGTGAAGCGGTCGGGGGTACAGATACGCAGTATTTT. It specifies CASSEAVGGTDTQYF. This chain connects TRBV6-1 to TRBJ2-3; possibly TRBD2 for D (6 bases). Germline lookup yields CDR1 MNHNS and CDR2 SASEGT. The CDR3 length is 15 residues. Trimming removed 0 bases at V and 3 bases at J, with 10 bases between.

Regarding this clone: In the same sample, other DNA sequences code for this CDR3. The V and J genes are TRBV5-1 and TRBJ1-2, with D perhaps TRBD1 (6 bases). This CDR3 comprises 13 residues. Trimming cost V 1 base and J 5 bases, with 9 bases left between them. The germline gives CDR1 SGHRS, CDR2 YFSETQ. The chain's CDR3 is CASSLTGRYGYTF. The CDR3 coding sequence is TGCGCCAGCAGCTTGACAGGGCGGTATGGCTACACCTTC.

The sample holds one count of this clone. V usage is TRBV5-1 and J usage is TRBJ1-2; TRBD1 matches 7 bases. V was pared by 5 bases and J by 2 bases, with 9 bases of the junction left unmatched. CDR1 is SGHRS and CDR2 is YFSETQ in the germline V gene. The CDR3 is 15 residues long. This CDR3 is CASRPTGLENYGYTF. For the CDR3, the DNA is TGCGCCAGCAGGCCGACAGGGTTAGAAAACTATGGCTACACCTTC.

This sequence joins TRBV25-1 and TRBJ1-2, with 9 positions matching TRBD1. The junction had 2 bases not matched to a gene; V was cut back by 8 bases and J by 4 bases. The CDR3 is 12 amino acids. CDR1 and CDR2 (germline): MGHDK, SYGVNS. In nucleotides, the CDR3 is TGTGCCAGCGGGACAGGGATCTATGGCTACACCTTC. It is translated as CASGTGIYGYTF.

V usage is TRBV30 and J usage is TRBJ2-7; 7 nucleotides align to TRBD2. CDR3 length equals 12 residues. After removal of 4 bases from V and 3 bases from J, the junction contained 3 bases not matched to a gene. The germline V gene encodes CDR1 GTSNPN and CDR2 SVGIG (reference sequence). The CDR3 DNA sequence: TGTGCCTGGACACCGGGGGGCTACGAGCAGTACTTC. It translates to CAWTPGGYEQYF. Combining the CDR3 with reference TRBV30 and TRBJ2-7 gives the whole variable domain SQTIHQWPATLVQPVGSPLSLECTVEGTSNPNLYWYRQAAGRGLQLLFYSVGIGQISSEVPQNLSASRPQDRQFILSSKKLLLSDSGFYLCAWTPGGYEQYFGPGTRLTVT.

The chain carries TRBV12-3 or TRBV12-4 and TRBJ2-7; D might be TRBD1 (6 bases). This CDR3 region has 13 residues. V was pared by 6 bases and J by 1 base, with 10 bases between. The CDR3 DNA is TGTGCCAGCAGCCAACAGGGTTCCTACGAGCAGTACTTC. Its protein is CASSQQGSYEQYF.

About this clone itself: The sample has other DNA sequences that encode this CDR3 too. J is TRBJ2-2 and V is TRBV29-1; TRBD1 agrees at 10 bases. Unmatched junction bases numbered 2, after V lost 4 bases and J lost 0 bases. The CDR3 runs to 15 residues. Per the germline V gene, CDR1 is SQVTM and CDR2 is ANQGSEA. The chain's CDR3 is CSVAGQGSNTGELFF. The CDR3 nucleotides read TGCAGCGTTGCGGGACAGGGGTCGAACACCGGGGAGCTGTTTTTT.

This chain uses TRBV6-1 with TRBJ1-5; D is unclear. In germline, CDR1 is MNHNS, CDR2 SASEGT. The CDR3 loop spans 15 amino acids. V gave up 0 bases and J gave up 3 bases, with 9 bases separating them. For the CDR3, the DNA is TGTGCCAGCAGTGAAGCGCGGGCTTACAATCAGCCCCAGCATTTT. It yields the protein CASSEARAYNQPQHF.

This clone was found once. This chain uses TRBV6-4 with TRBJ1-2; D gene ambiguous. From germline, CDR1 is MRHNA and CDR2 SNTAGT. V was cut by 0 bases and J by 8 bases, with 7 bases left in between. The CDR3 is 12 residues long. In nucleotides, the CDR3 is TGTGCCAGCAGTGACTCGGCGAGGGGCTACACCTTC. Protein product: CASSDSARGYTF.

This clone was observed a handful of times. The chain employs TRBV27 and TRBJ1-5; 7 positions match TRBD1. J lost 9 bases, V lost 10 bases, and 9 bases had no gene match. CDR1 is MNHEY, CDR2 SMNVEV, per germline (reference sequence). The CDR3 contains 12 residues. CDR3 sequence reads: CATNRGRVPQHF. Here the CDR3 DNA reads TGTGCCACCAACAGGGGACGGGTGCCCCAGCATTTT.

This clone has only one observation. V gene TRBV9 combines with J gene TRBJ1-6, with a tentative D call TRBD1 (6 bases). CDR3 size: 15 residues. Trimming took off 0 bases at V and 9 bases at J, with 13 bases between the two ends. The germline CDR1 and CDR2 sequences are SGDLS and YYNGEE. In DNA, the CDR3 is TGTGCCAGCAGCGTAGAGGGGGTCGCGAGTTCACCCCTCCACTTT. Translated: CASSVEGVASSPLHF. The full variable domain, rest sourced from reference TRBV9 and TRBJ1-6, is DSGVTQTPKHLITATGQRVTLRCSPRSGDLSVYWYQQSLDQGLQFLIQYYNGEERAKGNILERFSAQQFPDLHSELNLSSLELGDSALYFCASSVEGVASSPLHFGNGTRLTVT.

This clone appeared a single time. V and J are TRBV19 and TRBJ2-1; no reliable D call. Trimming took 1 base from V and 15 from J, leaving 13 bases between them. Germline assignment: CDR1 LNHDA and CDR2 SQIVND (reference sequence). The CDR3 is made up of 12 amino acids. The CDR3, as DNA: TGTGCCAGTAGTATAGGATCTTACTTCCTGTTCTTC. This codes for CASSIGSYFLFF.